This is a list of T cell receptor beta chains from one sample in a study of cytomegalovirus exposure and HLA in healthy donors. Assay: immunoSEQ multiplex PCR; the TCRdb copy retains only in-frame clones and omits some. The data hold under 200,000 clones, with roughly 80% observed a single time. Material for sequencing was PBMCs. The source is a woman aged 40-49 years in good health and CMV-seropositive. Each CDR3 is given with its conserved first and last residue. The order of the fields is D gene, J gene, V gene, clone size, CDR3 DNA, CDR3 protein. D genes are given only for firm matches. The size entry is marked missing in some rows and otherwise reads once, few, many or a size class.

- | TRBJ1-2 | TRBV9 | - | TGTGCCAGCAGCGTAGAACGAGGGGGCTATGGCTACACCTTC | CASSVERGGYGYTF
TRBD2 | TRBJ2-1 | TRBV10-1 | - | TGCGCCAGCAGTAAGGGGGGACTAGCGGTTAATGAGCAGTTCTTC | CASSKGGLAVNEQFF
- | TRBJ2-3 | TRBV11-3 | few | TGTGCCAGCAGCTTGGGAGCCGGAGATACGCAGTATTTT | CASSLGAGDTQYF
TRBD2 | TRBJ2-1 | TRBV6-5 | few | TGTGCCAGCAGTTACAGGACTAGCGGGACCTACAATGAGCAGTTCTTC | CASSYRTSGTYNEQFF
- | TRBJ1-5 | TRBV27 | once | TGTGCCAGCAGTTTGGCAGATAAAAATCAGCCCCAGCATTTT | CASSLADKNQPQHF
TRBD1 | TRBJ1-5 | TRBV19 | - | TGTGCCAGTTTACCGGGACAGTGGGGTCAGCCCCAGCATTTT | CASLPGQWGQPQHF
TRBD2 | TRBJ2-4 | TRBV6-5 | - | TGTGCCAGCAGGTCTCTAGCGGGAGGGGGAAACATTCAGTACTTC | CASRSLAGGGNIQYF
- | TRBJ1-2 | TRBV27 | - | TGTGCCAGCAGTTTACAGGGTAACTATGGCTACACCTTC | CASSLQGNYGYTF
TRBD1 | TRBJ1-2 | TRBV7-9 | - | TGTGCCAGCAGCTTAGAAGGACAGGGATGGAATGGCTACACCTTC | CASSLEGQGWNGYTF
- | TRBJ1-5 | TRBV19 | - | TGTGCCAGTAGCCAGGGTCCGGATCAGCCCCAGCATTTT | CASSQGPDQPQHF
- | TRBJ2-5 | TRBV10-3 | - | TGTGCCACCCGGCAGCGGTCAGAGACCCAGTACTTC | CATRQRSETQYF
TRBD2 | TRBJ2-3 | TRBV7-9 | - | TGTGCCAGCAGTCATCTAGCGGGAGTAGGAGATACGCAGTATTTT | CASSHLAGVGDTQYF
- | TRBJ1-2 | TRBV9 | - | TGTGCCAGCAGCGTAGCCCCTAAACTCACCAATTATGGCTACACCTTC | CASSVAPKLTNYGYTF
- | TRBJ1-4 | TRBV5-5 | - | TGTGCCAGCAGCTTGGCCGGAGGGGTCAATGAAAAACTGTTTTTT | CASSLAGGVNEKLFF
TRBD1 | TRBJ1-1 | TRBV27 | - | TGTGCCAGCAGTCGGACAGGGGGTGGAGCTTTCTTT | CASSRTGGGAFF
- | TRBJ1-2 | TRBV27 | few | TGTGCCAGCAGTTTAACAGGGATGGCCTATGGCTACACCTTC | CASSLTGMAYGYTF
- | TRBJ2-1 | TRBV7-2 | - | TGTGCCAGCAGCTTAGTTTGGCCTGAGCAGTTCTTC | CASSLVWPEQFF
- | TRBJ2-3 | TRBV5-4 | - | TGTGCCAGCAGCCACAGGGTTAGCACAGATACGCAGTATTTT | CASSHRVSTDTQYF
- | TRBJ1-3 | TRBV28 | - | TGTGCCAGCAGTTTATCGTTCGCGGGAAACACCATATATTTT | CASSLSFAGNTIYF
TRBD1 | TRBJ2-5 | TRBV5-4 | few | TGTGCCAGCAGCTTCGACAGGGTCGCAGAGACCCAGTACTTC | CASSFDRVAETQYF
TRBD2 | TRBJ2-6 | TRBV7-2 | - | TGTGCCAGCAGCTTCTCCGGACTAGCGGGTACCTCTGGGGCCAACGTCCTGACTTTC | CASSFSGLAGTSGANVLTF
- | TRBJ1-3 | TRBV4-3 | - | TGCGCCAGCAGCCAAGATTGGGCAACGTTCTCTGGAAACGCCATATATTTT | CASSQDWATFSGNAIYF
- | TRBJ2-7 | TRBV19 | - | TGTGCCAGTAGTATATATGGACAGACCTACGAGCAGTACTTC | CASSIYGQTYEQYF
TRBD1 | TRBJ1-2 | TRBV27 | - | TGTGCCAGCAGTTTAACCGGGACAGGGACCTTGGGCTACACCTTC | CASSLTGTGTLGYTF
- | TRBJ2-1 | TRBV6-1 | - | TGTGCCAGCAGTGAGCGCTCCTACAATGAGCAGTTCTTC | CASSERSYNEQFF
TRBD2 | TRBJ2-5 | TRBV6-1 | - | TGTGCCAGCAGGCTAGCGGGAGGGCCGGAGACCCAGTACTTC | CASRLAGGPETQYF
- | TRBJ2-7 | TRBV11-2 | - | TGTGCCAGCAGCCCGTTAGCCCGATCCTACGAGCAGTACTTC | CASSPLARSYEQYF
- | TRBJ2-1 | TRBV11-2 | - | TGTGCCAGCAGTTCAGTGGCCAATGAGCAGTTCTTC | CASSSVANEQFF
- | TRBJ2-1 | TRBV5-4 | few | TGTGCCAGCAGCTCTTACAATGAGCAGTTCTTC | CASSSYNEQFF
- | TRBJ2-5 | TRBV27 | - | TGTGCCAGCAGTCCTGGGGGGTCGTACCAAGAGACCCAGTACTTC | CASSPGGSYQETQYF
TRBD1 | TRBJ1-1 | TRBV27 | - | TGTGCCAGCAGTCCCCCCCCAGGGGGAAATACTGAAGCTTTCTTT | CASSPPPGGNTEAFF
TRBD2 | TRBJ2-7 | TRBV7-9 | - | TGTGCCAGCAGCCCCAGGTCTAGCGGGGTCCCCTACGAGCAGTACTTC | CASSPRSSGVPYEQYF
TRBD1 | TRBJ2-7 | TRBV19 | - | TGTGCCAGTAGTTCCGGGACAGGGCACTACGAGCAGTACTTC | CASSSGTGHYEQYF
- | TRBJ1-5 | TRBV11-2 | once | TGTGCCAGCAGCGGACAGATCAATCAGCCCCAGCATTTT | CASSGQINQPQHF
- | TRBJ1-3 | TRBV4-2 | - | TGTGCCAGCAGCCACACGGCGGGGGGCCCTGGAAACACCATATATTTT | CASSHTAGGPGNTIYF
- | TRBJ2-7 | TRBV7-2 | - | TGTGCCAGCAGCTTAGCGGGAGGAAGGTACGAGCAGTACTTC | CASSLAGGRYEQYF
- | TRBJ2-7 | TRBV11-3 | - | TGTGCCAGCAGCTTAGACAGCTACGAGCAGTACTTC | CASSLDSYEQYF
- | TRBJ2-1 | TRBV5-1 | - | TGCGCCAGCAGCTTGGACAGGGTGAGCTCCTACAATGAGCAGTTCTTC | CASSLDRVSSYNEQFF
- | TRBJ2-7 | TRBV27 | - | TGTGCCAGCAGTCCCGAGGTCAGCTCCTACGAGCAGTACTTC | CASSPEVSSYEQYF
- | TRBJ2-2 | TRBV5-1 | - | TGCGCCAGCAGCTGGTTAGCGTCGGCCGGGGAGCTGTTTTTT | CASSWLASAGELFF
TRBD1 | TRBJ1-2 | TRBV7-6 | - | TGTGCCAGCGGCCTTCGACAGGGTGAGGGCTACACCTTC | CASGLRQGEGYTF